Listed here are 9 T cell receptor beta chains from one sample, sequenced in a study of T cells in localized non-small cell lung cancer. Using immunoSEQ multiplex PCR, the repertoire was profiled, and TCRdb retains in-frame clones only, with some absent. The data hold approximately 150,000 clones, with about 89% observed a single time. The sequencing used peripheral blood, collected before any cancer treatment. Receptors originate from a female donor over 55 with stage I lung adenocarcinoma.

This clone appeared a few times. The rearrangement links TRBV29-1 to TRBJ1-1; possible D gene TRBD1, 6 bases. Germline V gene sequence: CDR1 SQVTM, CDR2 ANQGSEA. The CDR3 sequence is 10 residues long. V was trimmed by 7 bases and J by 5 bases, leaving 8 bases between them. CDR3 nucleotides: TGCAGCGGTGGACAGACTGAAGCTTTCTTT. Its protein product is CSGGQTEAFF.

This chain uses TRBV7-3 with TRBJ2-6; no clear D gene. V was pared by 5 bases and J by 0 bases, with 8 bases between. CDR1 and CDR2 from the germline V gene are SGHTA and FQGTGA. The CDR3 spans 15 residues. The CDR3 region is CASSPLDSGANVLTF. CDR3 sequence (DNA): TGTGCCAGCAGCCCCCTTGACTCTGGGGCCAACGTCCTGACTTTC.

The chain carries TRBV7-8 and TRBJ2-1; no reliable D call. The CDR3 consists of 12 residues. Germline assignment: CDR1 SGHVS and CDR2 FQNEAQ. V was clipped by 0 bases and J by 7 bases, with 4 bases between them. CDR3 DNA: TGTGCCAGCAGCTTAGCGAATAATGAGCAGTTCTTC. This sequence encodes CASSLANNEQFF.

The V gene is TRBV4-1, the J gene TRBJ1-4; D may be TRBD1 (6 bases). Germline V lookup: CDR1 MGHRA, CDR2 YSYEKL. The CDR3 length is 16 residues. Deletions cut 0 bases from V and 4 bases from J, with 12 bases between. The CDR3 DNA is TGCGCCAGCAGCCAAGACCGGGGGCCTTTTAATGAAAAACTGTTTTTT. Translated: CASSQDRGPFNEKLFF.

The chain recombines TRBV7-9 with TRBJ2-7; D might be TRBD2 (5 bases). The germline V gene has CDR1 SEHNR and CDR2 FQNEAQ (reference sequence). The CDR3 has 15 amino acids. Trimming left V 5 bases short and J 3 bases short, with 17 bases between. CDR3 in amino acids: CASSPGLAGGYEQYF. In DNA form, the CDR3 reads TGTGCCAGCAGCCCCGGTCTGGCGGGTGGCTACGAGCAGTACTTC.

The CDR3 loop reads CASSLGSSSNQPQHF. DNA of the CDR3: TGCGCCAGCAGCTTGGGAAGTTCTAGCAATCAGCCCCAGCATTTT. V is TRBV5-1 and J is TRBJ1-5; the D is unclear. The CDR3 consists of 15 residues. V was cut by 0 bases and J by 0 bases, with 7 bases left in between. Germline values: CDR1 SGHRS, CDR2 YFSETQ.

The chain joins TRBV28 to TRBJ2-5, with D possibly matching TRBD1 (6 bases). The V gene's germline CDR1 is MDHEN and CDR2 SYDVKM. The CDR3 loop spans 20 amino acids. The V and J ends lost 4 bases and 3 bases respectively, with 30 bases between them. CDR3 residues: CASSSLWGGTGIIKKETQYF. The CDR3 DNA sequence: TGTGCCAGCAGTTCCCTATGGGGCGGAACAGGGATAATAAAGAAAGAGACCCAGTACTTC.

The chain links TRBV28 to TRBJ1-3, with D unclear. Trimming shortened V by 2 bases and J by 10 bases, and 18 bases separated the two germline ends. This CDR3 region has 15 residues. The V gene's germline CDR1 is MDHEN and CDR2 SYDVKM. This chain's CDR3 is CASSLVAAPLRTIYF. In DNA, the CDR3 is TGTGCCAGCAGTTTAGTGGCAGCCCCTCTGCGGACCATATATTTT.

The gene calls are TRBV6-1 and TRBJ2-1, with 9 bases lining up with TRBD2. This CDR3 has 14 residues. The trim removed 6 bases at V and 3 bases at J, leaving 3 bases unmatched. CDR1 is MNHNS, CDR2 SASEGT, per germline. The CDR3: CASRPSGVYNEQFF. CDR3 coding DNA: TGTGCCAGCAGACCTAGCGGGGTCTACAATGAGCAGTTCTTC.